This T cell receptor beta chain derives from a study of T cell changes during pregnancy in multiple sclerosis. J was trimmed by 8 bases and V by 6 bases; bases with no gene match: 9. Germline CDR1 and CDR2: MDHEN and SYDVKM. This CDR3 is 15 amino acids long. TCRdb's copy holds only in-frame clones and misses some; the assay was immunoSEQ multiplex PCR. The table includes around 96,000 clones, approximately 95% detected once. This material consisted of peripheral blood, taken after pregnancy. This chain connects TRBV28 to TRBJ2-1; TRBD2 agrees at 11 bases. This clonotype was sampled from a female donor in good health, enrolled as a control in a pregnancy study. CDR3 region: CASSSLAGAVHEQFF. For the CDR3, the DNA is TGTGCCAGCAGCTCACTAGCGGGAGCGGTCCATGAGCAGTTCTTC.